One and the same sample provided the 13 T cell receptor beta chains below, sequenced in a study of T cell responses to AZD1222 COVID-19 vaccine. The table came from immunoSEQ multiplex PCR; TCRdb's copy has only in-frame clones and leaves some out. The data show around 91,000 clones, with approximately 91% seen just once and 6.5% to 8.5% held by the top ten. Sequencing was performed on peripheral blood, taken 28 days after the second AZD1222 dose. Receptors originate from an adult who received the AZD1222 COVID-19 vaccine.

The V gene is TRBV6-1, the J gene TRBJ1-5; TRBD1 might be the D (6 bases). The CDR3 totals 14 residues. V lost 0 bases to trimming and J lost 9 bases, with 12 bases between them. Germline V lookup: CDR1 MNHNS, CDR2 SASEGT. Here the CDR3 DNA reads TGTGCCAGCAGTGAAGCTGGGGGGCGTGGGCCCCAGCATTTT. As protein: CASSEAGGRGPQHF.

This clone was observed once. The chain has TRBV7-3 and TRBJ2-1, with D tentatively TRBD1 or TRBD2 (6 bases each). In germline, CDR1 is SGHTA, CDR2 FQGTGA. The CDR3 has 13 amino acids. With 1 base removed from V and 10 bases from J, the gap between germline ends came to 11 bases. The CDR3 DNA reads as TGTGCCAGCAGCTTAATGGGGGGCGAAGAGCAGTTCTTC. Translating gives CASSLMGGEEQFF. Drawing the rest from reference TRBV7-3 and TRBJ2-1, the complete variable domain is GAGVSQTPSNKVTEKGKYVELRCDPISGHTALYWYRQSLGQGPEFLIYFQGTGAADDSGLPNDRFFAVRPEGSVSTLKIQRTERGDSAVYLCASSLMGGEEQFFGPGTRLTVL.

This chain's CDR3 is CASSPRAARQETQYF. The CDR3, as DNA: TGCGCCAGCAGCCCCCGGGCTGCTCGGCAAGAGACCCAGTACTTC. V and J are TRBV4-3 and TRBJ2-5; no clear D gene. V was cut by 4 bases and J by 2 bases, with 14 bases left in between. The CDR3 has 15 amino acids. From germline, CDR1 is LGHNA and CDR2 YSLEER.

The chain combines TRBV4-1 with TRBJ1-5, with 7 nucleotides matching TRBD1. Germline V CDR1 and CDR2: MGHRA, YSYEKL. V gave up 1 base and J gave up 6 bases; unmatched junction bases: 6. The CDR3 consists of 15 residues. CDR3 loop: CASSQAPGGGQPQHF. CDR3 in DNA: TGCGCCAGCAGCCAAGCCCCAGGGGGGGGTCAGCCCCAGCATTTT.

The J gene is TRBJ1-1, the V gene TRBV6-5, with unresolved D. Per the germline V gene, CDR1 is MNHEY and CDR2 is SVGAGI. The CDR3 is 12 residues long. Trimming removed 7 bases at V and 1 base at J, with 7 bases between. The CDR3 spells CASTRTNTEAFF. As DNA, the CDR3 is TGTGCCAGCACCAGAACGAACACTGAAGCTTTCTTT.

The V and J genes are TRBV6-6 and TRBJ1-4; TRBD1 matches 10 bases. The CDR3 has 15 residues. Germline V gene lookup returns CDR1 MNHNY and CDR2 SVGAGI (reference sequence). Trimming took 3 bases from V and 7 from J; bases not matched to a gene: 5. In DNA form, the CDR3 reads TGTGCCAGCAGTTATACGGGACAGGGGATTGAAAAACTGTTTTTT. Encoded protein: CASSYTGQGIEKLFF.

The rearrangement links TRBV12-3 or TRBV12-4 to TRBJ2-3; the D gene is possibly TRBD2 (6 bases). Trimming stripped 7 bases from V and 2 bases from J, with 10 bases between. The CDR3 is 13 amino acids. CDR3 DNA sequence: TGTGCCAGCAAGGCGGGATACACAGATACGCAGTATTTT. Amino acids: CASKAGYTDTQYF.

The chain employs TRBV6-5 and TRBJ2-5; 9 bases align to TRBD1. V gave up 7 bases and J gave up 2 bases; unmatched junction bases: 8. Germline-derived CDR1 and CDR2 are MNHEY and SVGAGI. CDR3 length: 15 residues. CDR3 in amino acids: CASNDYGQGQETQYF. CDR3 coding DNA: TGTGCCAGCAACGACTATGGACAGGGGCAAGAGACCCAGTACTTC.

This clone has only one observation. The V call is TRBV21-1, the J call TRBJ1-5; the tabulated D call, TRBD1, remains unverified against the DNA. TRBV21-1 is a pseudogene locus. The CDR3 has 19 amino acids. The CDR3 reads CASSSSGTGRKDSNQPQHF. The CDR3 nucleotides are TGTGCCAGCAGCTCTTCCGGGACAGGTCGGAAGGATAGCAATCAGCCCCAGCATTTT.

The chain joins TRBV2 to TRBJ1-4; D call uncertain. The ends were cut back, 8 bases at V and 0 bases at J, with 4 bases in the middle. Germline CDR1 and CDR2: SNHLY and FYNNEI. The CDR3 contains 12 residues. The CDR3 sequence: CASGSTNEKLFF. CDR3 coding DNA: TGTGCCAGCGGGTCAACTAATGAAAAACTGTTTTTT. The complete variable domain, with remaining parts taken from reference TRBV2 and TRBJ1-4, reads EPEVTQTPSHQVTQMGQEVILRCVPISNHLYFYWYRQILGQKVEFLVSFYNNEISEKSEIFDDQFSVERPDGSNFTLKIRSTKLEDSAMYFCASGSTNEKLFFGSGTQLSVL.

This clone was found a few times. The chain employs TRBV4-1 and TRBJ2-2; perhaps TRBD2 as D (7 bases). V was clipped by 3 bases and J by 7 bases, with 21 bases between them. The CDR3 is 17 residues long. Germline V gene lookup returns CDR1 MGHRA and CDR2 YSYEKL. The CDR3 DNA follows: TGCGCCAGCAGCCAGGAGGGGGGGCAGGGTTATGGCGGGGAGCTGTTTTTT. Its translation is CASSQEGGQGYGGELFF.

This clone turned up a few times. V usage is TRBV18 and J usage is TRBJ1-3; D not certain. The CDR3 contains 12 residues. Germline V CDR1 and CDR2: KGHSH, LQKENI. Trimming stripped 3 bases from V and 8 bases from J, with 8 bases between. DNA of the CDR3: TGTGCCAGCTCACCGGATCGGGACACCATATATTTT. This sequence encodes CASSPDRDTIYF.

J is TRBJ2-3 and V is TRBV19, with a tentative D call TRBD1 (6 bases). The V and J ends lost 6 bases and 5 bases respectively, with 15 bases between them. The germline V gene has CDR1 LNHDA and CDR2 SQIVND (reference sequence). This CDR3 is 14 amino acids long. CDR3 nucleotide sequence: TGTGCCAGTAGACCACAGGGCAGGGTAGATACGCAGTATTTT. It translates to CASRPQGRVDTQYF.